This TCR beta chain was sequenced for a study of T cell changes during pregnancy in multiple sclerosis. Assay used: immunoSEQ multiplex PCR; TCRdb lists only in-frame clones, some missing. The sample has some 31,000 clones; about 91% are singletons. The CDR3 has 16 amino acids. The V segment lost 5 bases and the J segment 0 bases; nucleotides outside the gene matches: 8. Germline loops: CDR1 SEHNR, CDR2 FQNEAQ (reference sequence). The specimen comprised CD8+ T cells from peripheral blood mononuclear cells, sampled in the second trimester of pregnancy. This TCR came from a female donor with multiple sclerosis, enrolled in a pregnancy study. V and J are TRBV7-9 and TRBJ2-3; 7 nucleotides agree with TRBD2. The CDR3 loop is CASSPRLGGSTDTQYF. Written as DNA, the CDR3 is TGTGCCAGCAGCCCCCGGTTGGGGGGGAGCACAGATACGCAGTATTTT.